The clone carrying this TCR beta chain was picked up many times. An equimolar mix of two oligonucleotides served as the beta constant-region primer for TRBC1 and TRBC2. The ligated cDNA underwent four PCR rounds using SP2 and nested alpha and beta constant-region primers. An oligonucleotide with the SP2 primer and a 12-nucleotide UMI was ligated to the cDNA 3' end. TCRdb called the UMI-ligation and nested PCR reads again in MiXCR, with one record for every CDR3 protein. The sample shows about 82,000 distinct CDR3 sequences, about 10% of them seen only once. This entry belongs to a study of naive and memory T cell subsets. There are 14 residues in the CDR3. Per the germline V gene, CDR1 is SQVTM and CDR2 is ANQGSEA. Trimming took off 1 base at V and 7 bases at J, with 14 bases between the two ends.

The chain recombines TRBV29-1 with TRBJ2-1; perhaps TRBD1 as D (5 bases). This clonotype was obtained from a human donor in good health. Source material: naive CD8+ T cells from blood. The CDR3 spells CSVEGTPERNEQFF. The CDR3 nucleotides are TGCAGCGTTGAAGGGACACCCGAGAGGAATGAGCAGTTCTTC.